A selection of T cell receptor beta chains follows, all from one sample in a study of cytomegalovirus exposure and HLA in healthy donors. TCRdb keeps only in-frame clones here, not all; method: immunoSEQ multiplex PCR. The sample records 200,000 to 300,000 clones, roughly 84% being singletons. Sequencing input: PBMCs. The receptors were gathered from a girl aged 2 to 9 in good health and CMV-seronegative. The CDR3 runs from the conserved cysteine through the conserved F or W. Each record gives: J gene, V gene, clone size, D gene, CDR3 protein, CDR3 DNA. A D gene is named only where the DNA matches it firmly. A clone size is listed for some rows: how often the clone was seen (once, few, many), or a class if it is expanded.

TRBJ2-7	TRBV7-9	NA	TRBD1	CASSAADRSSLNEQYF	TGTGCCAGCAGCGCCGCGGACAGGTCTTCATTGAACGAGCAGTACTTC
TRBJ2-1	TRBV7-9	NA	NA	CASSLDLRFYEQFF	TGTGCCAGCAGCTTAGACCTACGGTTCTATGAGCAGTTCTTC
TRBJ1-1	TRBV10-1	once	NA	CASSSQVGGEAFF	TGCGCCAGCAGCTCACAGGTCGGGGGTGAAGCTTTCTTT
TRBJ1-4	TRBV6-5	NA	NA	CASSRGTNEKLFF	TGTGCCAGCTCGCGGGGGACTAATGAAAAACTGTTTTTT
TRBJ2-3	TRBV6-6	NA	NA	CASSYNQGYGTDTQYF	TGTGCCAGCAGTTACAATCAGGGGTACGGCACAGATACGCAGTATTTT
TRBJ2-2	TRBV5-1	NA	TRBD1	CASSLAGTGQGNGELFF	TGCGCCAGCAGCTTGGCCGGTACGGGACAGGGGAACGGGGAGCTGTTTTTT
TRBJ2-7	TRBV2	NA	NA	CASKGEITGTYEQYF	TGTGCCAGCAAGGGAGAGATCACCGGAACCTACGAGCAGTACTTC
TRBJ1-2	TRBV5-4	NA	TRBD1	CASSLIGGDYGYTF	TGTGCCAGCAGCTTGATAGGGGGCGACTATGGCTACACCTTC
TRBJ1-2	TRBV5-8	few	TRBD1	CASSPGGVIYGYTF	TGTGCCAGCAGCCCAGGGGGCGTTATCTATGGCTACACCTTC
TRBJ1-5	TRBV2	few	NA	CASSEDRPHFRPQHF	TGTGCCAGCAGTGAAGACAGGCCCCACTTCCGCCCCCAGCATTTT
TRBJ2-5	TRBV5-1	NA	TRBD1	CASSLQYGQGAYIQETQYF	TGCGCCAGCAGCTTGCAATACGGTCAGGGGGCGTATATCCAAGAGACCCAGTACTTC
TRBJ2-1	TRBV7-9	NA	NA	CASSRPQKGKNNEQFF	TGTGCCAGCAGCCGACCCCAGAAGGGGAAGAACAATGAGCAGTTCTTC
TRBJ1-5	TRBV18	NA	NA	CASSQQGYQPQHF	TGTGCCAGCTCACAGCAGGGTTATCAGCCCCAGCATTTT
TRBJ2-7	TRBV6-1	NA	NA	CASSEGWGAGGVHTYEQYF	TGTGCCAGCAGTGAAGGATGGGGGGCTGGGGGGGTTCATACCTACGAGCAGTACTTC
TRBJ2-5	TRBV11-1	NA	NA	CASSLGPETQYF	TGTGCCAGCAGCTTAGGTCCGGAGACCCAGTACTTC
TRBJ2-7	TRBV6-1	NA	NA	CASREDMRGYEQYF	TGTGCCAGCAGAGAAGATATGAGGGGGTACGAGCAGTACTTC
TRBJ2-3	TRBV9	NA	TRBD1	CASSPRPTGGGSDTQYF	TGTGCCAGCAGCCCACGTCCGACAGGGGGCGGCTCAGATACGCAGTATTTT
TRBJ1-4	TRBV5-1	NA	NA	CASSLGGREKLFF	TGCGCCAGCAGCTTGGGGGGGCGTGAAAAACTGTTTTTT
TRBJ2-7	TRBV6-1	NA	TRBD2	CASSGLAGRSYEQYF	TGTGCCAGCAGTGGACTAGCGGGTCGGTCCTACGAGCAGTACTTC
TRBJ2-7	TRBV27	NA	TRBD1	CASSLGTASYEQYF	TGTGCCAGCAGTTTGGGGACAGCCTCCTACGAGCAGTACTTC
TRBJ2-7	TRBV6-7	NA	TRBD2	CASKTRTRVWLVSGATYEQYF	TGTGCCAGCAAAACGCGAACCCGGGTTTGGCTTGTCAGCGGGGCCACCTACGAGCAGTACTTC
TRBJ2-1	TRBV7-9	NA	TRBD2	CASSLRRGGHDEQFF	TGTGCCAGCAGCTTAAGGCGGGGGGGCCACGATGAGCAGTTCTTC
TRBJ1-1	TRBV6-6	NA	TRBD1	CASILDRDTEAFF	TGTGCCAGCATCTTGGACAGGGATACTGAAGCTTTCTTT
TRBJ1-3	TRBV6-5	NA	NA	CASSPMQDSGNTIYF	TGTGCCAGCAGTCCGATGCAGGACTCTGGAAACACCATATATTTT
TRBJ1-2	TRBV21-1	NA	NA	CASNETDSIYGYTF	TGTGCCAGCAACGAGACAGACAGTATCTATGGCTACACCTTC
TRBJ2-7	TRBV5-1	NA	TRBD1	CASRAGQGEIYEQYF	TGCGCCAGCAGGGCGGGACAGGGAGAAATCTACGAGCAGTACTTC
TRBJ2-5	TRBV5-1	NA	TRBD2	CASSNGLVETQYF	TGCGCCAGCAGCAACGGACTAGTGGAGACCCAGTACTTC
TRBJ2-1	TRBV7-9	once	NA	CASSFPSRYEQFF	TGTGCCAGCAGCTTTCCGTCTAGGTATGAGCAGTTCTTC
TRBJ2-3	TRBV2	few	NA	CASSAYDTQYF	TGTGCCAGCAGTGCCTACGATACGCAGTATTTT
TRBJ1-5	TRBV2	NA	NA	CASSGDGSQPQHF	TGTGCCAGCAGTGGGGACGGGAGTCAGCCCCAGCATTTT